This T cell receptor (beta chain) originates from a study of vaccination and CD4 T cells after COVID-19. Whole-study context: Cells were stimulated with overlapping spike peptide pools from SARS-CoV-2, HCoV-NL63, HCoV-OC43 and HCoV-229E.

An Oncomine TCR Beta short-read assay was used to sequence the DNA from cultured CD4+ T cells. Once CD4+ T cells had been cultured, genomic DNA was extracted from them. TCRdb itself ran the PCR reads through MiXCR, one entry per CDR3 protein. The sample lists 7,500 to 10,000 distinct CDR3 sequences; roughly 34% were seen once. The treatment: approximately nine-day PBMC culture with coronavirus spike peptide pools or control peptides (ViraFEST assay). CD4+ T cells that came from the unexposed donor were collected before the COVID-19 pandemic (2011-2018). Following expansion of antigen-specific T cells with peptide pools, ViraFEST then sequenced TCRs. Trimming stripped 1 base from V and 1 base from J, with 16 bases between. Germline values: CDR1 SGHTA, CDR2 FQGNSA. The CDR3 has 18 amino acids. Notes on this clonotype: Its specificity is not known.

This clonotype originated in a human donor in good health. The chain uses TRBV7-2 and TRBJ2-2; possibly TRBD1 for D (6 bases). The sample comprised CD4+ T cells from blood, cultured in vitro. The CDR3 nucleotides read TGTGCCAGCAGCTTAGTTGGACAGCTTGGTCGGAACACCGGGGAGCTGTTTTTT. Amino acid sequence: CASSLVGQLGRNTGELFF.